These 15 T cell receptor beta chains originate from one sample sequenced in a study of blood T cell repertoires in COVID-19. TCRdb's table, derived via immunoSEQ multiplex PCR, lists solely in-frame clones and lacks some. This repertoire shows some 190,000 clones, 80% to 85% found once; its top ten account for roughly 20%. The sequenced material came from peripheral blood. The origin of the receptors is a human donor in a cohort sampled during active COVID-19.

The chain has TRBV27 and TRBJ2-6; D ambiguous. Germline values: CDR1 MNHEY, CDR2 SMNVEV (reference sequence). The CDR3 sequence is 14 residues long. The V gene lost 7 bases and the J gene lost 0 bases, with 7 bases spanning the gap. CDR3 region: CASTRSSGANVLTF. In DNA, the CDR3 is TGTGCCAGCACCCGGAGCTCTGGGGCCAACGTCCTGACTTTC.

This rearrangement joins TRBV27 to TRBJ2-1, with 14 bases fitting TRBD2. After removal of 6 bases from V and 10 bases from J, the junction contained 11 bases not matched to a gene. Germline V CDR1 and CDR2: MNHEY, SMNVEV (reference sequence). This CDR3 spans 16 amino acids. The CDR3 DNA reads TGTGCCAGCAGGACTAGCGGGAGGGCCAATTTCTGGGAGCAGTTCTTC. It encodes CASRTSGRANFWEQFF.

The gene calls are TRBV5-1 and TRBJ2-1; 8 bases match TRBD2. This CDR3 has 15 amino acids. CDR1 and CDR2 (germline): SGHRS, YFSETQ. Trimming removed 5 bases from V and 1 base from J; junction bases left unmatched: 5. CDR3 in amino acids: CASRPTSGSYNEQFF. The CDR3 DNA follows: TGCGCCAGCAGACCAACTAGCGGTTCCTACAATGAGCAGTTCTTC.

The chain employs TRBV6-5 and TRBJ1-2; TRBD1 matches at 7 bases. V gave up 4 bases and J gave up 8 bases; unmatched junction bases: 7. Per germline, CDR1 MNHEY and CDR2 SVGAGI. This CDR3 has 13 amino acids. The CDR3 loop reads CASSSIRTGGYTF. CDR3 nucleotide sequence: TGTGCCAGCAGTTCTATCCGGACAGGCGGCTACACCTTC.

The J gene is TRBJ2-7, the V gene TRBV29-1, with TRBD1 matching 7 bases. The CDR3 runs to 14 residues. J gave up 0 bases and V 5 bases, and 7 bases lay outside the gene matches. Looked up from germline, CDR1 is SQVTM and CDR2 is ANQGSEA. DNA of the CDR3: TGCAGCGTTACCGGGACAGTTAACTCCTACGAGCAGTACTTC. Protein: CSVTGTVNSYEQYF.

The chain combines TRBV28 with TRBJ1-2; 7 bases align to TRBD1. Looked up from germline, CDR1 is MDHEN and CDR2 is SYDVKM. The CDR3 contains 13 residues. J lost 4 bases, V lost 10 bases, and 9 bases had no gene match. CDR3 sequence (DNA): TGTGCCATTCGGACAGGAGGGAGCTATGGCTACACCTTC. Translating gives CAIRTGGSYGYTF.

This clone was observed once. The chain is built from TRBV19 and TRBJ2-3; D perhaps matches TRBD1 (5 bases). Germline values: CDR1 LNHDA, CDR2 SQIVND (reference sequence). V was cut by 6 bases and J by 2 bases, with 15 bases left in between. The CDR3 spans 15 residues. For the CDR3, the DNA is TGTGCCAGTAGGGGTAGGGGCGAGGTCACAGATACGCAGTATTTT. Amino acids: CASRGRGEVTDTQYF.

The genes are TRBV7-2 and TRBJ2-5; D is uncertain. Trimming pared 3 bases from V and 5 bases from J, leaving 7 bases between. Germline CDR1 reads SGHTA; CDR2 reads FQGNSA. This CDR3 comprises 12 residues. In DNA, the CDR3 is TGTGCCAGCAGCTTTTCCCGGGAGACCCAGTACTTC. Amino acid sequence: CASSFSRETQYF. The whole variable domain, remainder taken from reference TRBV7-2 and TRBJ2-5, is GAGVSQSPSNKVTEKGKDVELRCDPISGHTALYWYRQSLGQGLEFLIYFQGNSAPDKSGLPSDRFSAERTGGSVSTLTIQRTQQEDSAVYLCASSFSRETQYFGPGTRLLVL.

This clone was seen a few times. The chain has TRBV3-1 (or the pseudogene TRBV3-2) and TRBJ2-2, with 8 bases lining up with TRBD1. The CDR3 spans 15 residues. V was pared by 4 bases and J by 8 bases, with 9 bases of the junction left unmatched. The V gene's germline CDR1 is LGHDT and CDR2 YNNKEL (reference sequence). The CDR3 sequence: CASSPGQGPTGELFF. CDR3 DNA: TGTGCCAGCAGCCCAGGACAGGGACCCACTGGGGAGCTGTTTTTT.

The chain joins TRBV28 to TRBJ2-2; perhaps TRBD2 as D (5 bases). Germline V gene sequence: CDR1 MDHEN, CDR2 SYDVKM. The CDR3 totals 16 residues. The V and J ends lost 2 bases and 2 bases respectively, with 12 bases between them. Written as DNA, the CDR3 is TGTGCCAGCAGTTTAGTGGGAGACCCTAACACCGGGGAGCTGTTTTTT. Translated: CASSLVGDPNTGELFF.

This clone was detected only a few times. This chain uses TRBV10-3 with TRBJ2-3, with D perhaps TRBD1 (5 bases). CDR1 is ENHRY and CDR2 is SYGVKD in the germline V gene. V gave up 6 bases and J gave up 4 bases, with 11 bases separating them. The CDR3 extends over 13 amino acids. CDR3 DNA sequence: TGTGCCATCAGAAGCAAGGGGCCAGATACGCAGTATTTT. Amino acids: CAIRSKGPDTQYF.

The chain couples TRBV20-1 to TRBJ1-1; no clear D. Germline V gene sequence: CDR1 DFQATT, CDR2 SNEGSKA (reference sequence). The CDR3 has 10 amino acids. The germline V and J ends were trimmed by 2 bases and 11 bases, with 9 bases remaining between them. As DNA, the CDR3 is TGCAGTGCTAGACGCGCGGTGGCTTTCTTT. This sequence encodes CSARRAVAFF.

This clone is a singleton in its sample. This chain joins TRBV27 and TRBJ1-6, with a possible D match to TRBD1 (5 bases). The germline CDR1 and CDR2 sequences are MNHEY and SMNVEV (reference sequence). Trimming cost V 6 bases and J 1 base, with 10 bases left between them. CDR3 length equals 15 residues. The CDR3 DNA reads as TGTGCCAGCAGGGTCGGGGGATCCTATAATTCACCCCTCCACTTT. Amino acid sequence: CASRVGGSYNSPLHF.

This clone was found once. This sequence joins TRBV30 and TRBJ2-3; the match to TRBD2 covers 10 bases. The CDR3 covers 15 residues. The V gene's germline CDR1 is GTSNPN and CDR2 SVGIG (reference sequence). V was clipped by 3 bases and J by 6 bases; unmatched bases: 9. The CDR3 spells CAWSEGLAASDTQYF. The CDR3, as DNA: TGTGCCTGGAGCGAAGGACTAGCGGCATCCGATACGCAGTATTTT.

The chain carries TRBV18 and TRBJ1-4; 7 bases map to TRBD1. The CDR3 runs to 17 residues. The junction had 10 bases not matched to a gene; V was cut back by 1 base and J by 5 bases. Germline V gene lookup returns CDR1 KGHSH and CDR2 LQKENI. The DNA of the CDR3 is TGTGCCAGCTCACCACAAAATAAGGGACAGACAAATGAAAAACTGTTTTTT. Encoded protein: CASSPQNKGQTNEKLFF.